Shown below are 7 T cell receptor beta chains from a single sample sequenced in a study of lymphopenia after photon versus proton radiotherapy. Profiling relied on immunoSEQ multiplex PCR, and the TCRdb table lists in-frame clones only, not all of them. This table has some 16,000 clones, approximately 82% appearing once. Sample: peripheral blood, taken from a patient treated with proton-based radiotherapy. These TCRs come from a man in his 70s with pancreatic cancer.

The chain is built from TRBV7-3 and TRBJ2-1; 9 bases line up with TRBD2. The CDR3 totals 15 residues. The V and J ends lost 5 bases and 9 bases, in that order; junction bases with no gene match: 11. From germline, CDR1 is SGHTA and CDR2 FQGTGA. In DNA form, the CDR3 reads TGTGCCAGCAGCCGGGACTCGCAGCGGGGGGTTGAGCAGTTCTTC. It encodes CASSRDSQRGVEQFF.

The chain recombines TRBV7-2 with TRBJ2-5; TRBD1 matches at 7 bases. The tail of the sequence fits TRBJ2-7 better, so the J call may be wrong. The CDR3 is made up of 13 amino acids. CDR1 is SGHTA and CDR2 is FQGNSA in the germline V gene. CDR3 in amino acids: CASSGPTGYEQYF. DNA for the CDR3: TGTGCCAGCAGCGGACCGACAGGGTACGAGCAGTACTTC.

Turning to this clone: This specimen includes other DNA sequences encoding the same CDR3. This chain joins TRBV5-1 and TRBJ1-5, with D possibly being TRBD1 (5 bases). Germline lookup yields CDR1 SGHRS and CDR2 YFSETQ. The CDR3 spans 14 residues. The V gene lost 0 bases and the J gene lost 4 bases, with 8 bases spanning the gap. The CDR3 spells CASSLVGENQPQHF. CDR3 sequence (DNA): TGCGCCAGCAGCTTGGTAGGGGAAAATCAGCCCCAGCATTTT.

The gene calls are TRBV19 and TRBJ2-1; D might be TRBD1 (7 bases). The CDR3 extends over 16 amino acids. With 5 bases removed from V and 3 bases from J, the gap between germline ends came to 17 bases. Germline values: CDR1 LNHDA, CDR2 SQIVND (reference sequence). As DNA, the CDR3 is TGTGCCAGTAGTCCTGCGGGGACAGCTCGCTACAATGAGCAGTTCTTC. Translating it yields CASSPAGTARYNEQFF.

The chain has TRBV7-3 and TRBJ2-3, with D unclear. V lost 5 bases and J 1 base, leaving 4 bases between the germline ends. This CDR3 contains 12 residues. The germline V gene has CDR1 SGHTA and CDR2 FQGTGA. This CDR3 reads CASSLGTDTQYF. CDR3 bases: TGTGCCAGCAGCCTAGGCACAGATACGCAGTATTTT.

The chain recombines TRBV10-3 with TRBJ2-6; 7 bases agree with TRBD1. CDR3 length: 18 residues. V shed 3 bases, J shed 2 bases, and the junction held 10 bases outside the gene matches. The germline V gene has CDR1 ENHRY and CDR2 SYGVKD. CDR3 region: CAISDSRTGQAGANVLTF. The CDR3 nucleotides are TGTGCCATCAGTGATAGTCGGACAGGACAAGCTGGGGCCAACGTCCTGACTTTC.

The DNA for the CDR3 is TGCGCCAGCAGCCTAAGCGGGGGGGCCTACGAGCAGTACTTC. Its translation is CASSLSGGAYEQYF. The chain carries TRBV5-1 and TRBJ2-7; TRBD2 matches 10 bases. From germline, CDR1 is SGHRS and CDR2 YFSETQ. V shed 4 bases and J 2 bases; nucleotides not matched to a gene: 3. The CDR3 spans 14 residues.